This T cell receptor (beta chain) was recovered during a study of blood T cell repertoires in COVID-19. Assay: immunoSEQ multiplex PCR; the TCRdb copy retains only in-frame clones and omits some. The table records around 500,000 clones, approximately 85% of them present only once. This CDR3 contains 16 residues. V was shortened by 2 bases and J by 4 bases, with 14 bases between the two germline ends. Germline V gene data show CDR1 as MNHEY and CDR2 as SVGAGI. The sequenced material came from peripheral blood. This clonotype was obtained from a human donor in a cohort sampled during active COVID-19. The chain has TRBV6-5 and TRBJ2-2; the D is unclear. CDR3 coding DNA: TGTGCCAGCAGTTACGGAGCCTACGTGGGCACCGGGGAGCTGTTTTTT. It is translated as CASSYGAYVGTGELFF.